Listed here are 21 T cell receptor beta chains from one sample, sequenced in a study of response to subunit inactivated influenza vaccine. TCRdb called the RT-PCR reads again in MiXCR, with one record for every CDR3 protein. The repertoire holds a few hundred thousand distinct CDR3 sequences, around 22% seen once, with under 13% in the top ten. This specimen was PBMCs from blood, taken around 22 months after vaccination. The receptors derive from a man aged 45 to 70 who received an inactivated influenza vaccine.

The chain carries TRBV3-1 and TRBJ2-5; 11 bases fit TRBD2. V shed 4 bases, J shed 5 bases, and the junction held 6 bases outside the gene matches. Germline assignment: CDR1 LGHDT and CDR2 YNNKEL (reference sequence). This CDR3 has 15 residues. The CDR3 is CASSLGTSGGETQYF. The CDR3 DNA reads as TGTGCCAGCAGCCTTGGGACTAGCGGCGGGGAGACCCAGTACTTC.

This clonotype was recorded a few times. The gene calls are TRBV5-6 and TRBJ2-5; D not certain. Germline V gene lookup returns CDR1 SGHDT and CDR2 YYEEEE. This CDR3 comprises 14 residues. Trimming took 6 bases from V and 5 from J, leaving 17 bases between them. Here the CDR3 DNA reads TGTGCCAGCAACCCCTTCCGGAAGGTGGAGACCCAGTACTTC. Protein product: CASNPFRKVETQYF.

This clonotype was seen only a few times. The rearrangement joins TRBV7-2 to TRBJ2-7, with D perhaps given as TRBD1 or TRBD2 (5 bases each). Germline values: CDR1 SGHTA, CDR2 FQGNSA. This CDR3 is 15 amino acids long. V was clipped by 1 base and J by 2 bases, with 12 bases between them. CDR3 in DNA: TGTGCCAGCAGCTTAGTCGACAGCGGTACCTACGAGCAGTACTTC. Its protein is CASSLVDSGTYEQYF.

This clonotype was detected a few times. The J gene is TRBJ2-7, the V gene TRBV20-1, with 8 bases fitting TRBD2. The V gene's germline CDR1 is DFQATT and CDR2 SNEGSKA (reference sequence). V shed 3 bases and J 4 bases; nucleotides not matched to a gene: 2. The CDR3 is 12 amino acids. The CDR3 DNA reads TGCAGTGCTAGCGGGAGGGGTTACGAGCAGTACTTC. Its translation is CSASGRGYEQYF.

This clonotype was found a few times. The CDR3 is CASRAGGRRLGNYGYTF. CDR3 coding DNA: TGTGCCAGCAGAGCCGGCGGTCGCAGGCTCGGGAACTATGGCTACACCTTC. V and J are TRBV25-1 and TRBJ1-2, with unresolved D. In germline, CDR1 is MGHDK, CDR2 SYGVNS. The CDR3 sequence is 17 residues long. Between the trimmed V and J ends, which lost 6 bases and 2 bases, there was a span of 22 bases.

This rearrangement joins TRBV15 to TRBJ2-5; the D gene is possibly TRBD1 (6 bases). Trimming removed 0 bases at V and 4 bases at J, with 15 bases between. Per germline, CDR1 LNHNV and CDR2 YYDKDF (reference sequence). The CDR3 covers 16 residues. CDR3 sequence (DNA): TGTGCCACCAGCAGAGATATTTCACAGGGCGGAGAGACCCAGTACTTC. Its translation: CATSRDISQGGETQYF.

This clonotype came up many times. The rearrangement uses TRBV4-3 and TRBJ1-5; D might be TRBD1 (6 bases). V was shortened by 0 bases and J by 7 bases, with 10 bases between the two germline ends. Germline CDR1 reads LGHNA; CDR2 reads YSLEER. The CDR3 consists of 14 residues. CDR3 loop: CASSQDRDTQPQHF. As DNA, the CDR3 is TGCGCCAGCAGCCAAGACAGGGACACACAGCCCCAGCATTTT.

In this sample, this clonotype turned up many times. The genes are TRBV5-1 and TRBJ1-2; TRBD1 might be the D (5 bases). The CDR3 contains 15 residues. Germline assignment: CDR1 SGHRS and CDR2 YFSETQ. With 5 bases removed from V and 2 bases from J, the gap between germline ends came to 16 bases. For the CDR3, the DNA is TGCGCCAGCAGTACTGACAGACCTTCGAACTATGGCTACACCTTC. It specifies CASSTDRPSNYGYTF.

The sample holds a few counts of this clonotype. This chain uses TRBV7-2 with TRBJ2-5, with TRBD1 matching over 10 bases. V lost 3 bases to trimming and J lost 4 bases; unmatched junction nucleotides: 2. The CDR3 extends over 14 amino acids. Germline loops: CDR1 SGHTA, CDR2 FQGNSA. The CDR3 loop reads CASSFRTGGETQYF. In DNA, the CDR3 is TGTGCCAGCAGCTTCCGGACAGGGGGAGAGACCCAGTACTTC.

The rearrangement joins TRBV29-1 to TRBJ2-1; no clear D. V lost 4 bases and J lost 5, with 9 bases in between. This CDR3 is 12 amino acids long. CDR1 and CDR2 (germline): SQVTM, ANQGSEA. The CDR3 protein is CSVVPYNNEQFF. The DNA for the CDR3 is TGCAGCGTTGTCCCCTACAACAATGAGCAGTTCTTC.

The CDR3 spells CASSQRRGHEQYF. The CDR3 DNA reads TGTGCCAGCAGCCAACGCAGGGGCCACGAGCAGTACTTC. The genes are TRBV3-1 and TRBJ2-7; tentative D call: TRBD1 (6 bases). Germline V gene data show CDR1 as LGHDT and CDR2 as YNNKEL (reference sequence). CDR3 length equals 13 residues. With 2 bases removed from V and 5 bases from J, the gap between germline ends came to 10 bases.

The CDR3 protein is CASSPRTGKETQYF. In nucleotides, the CDR3 is TGTGCCAGCAGCCCTAGGACAGGGAAAGAGACCCAGTACTTC. The chain carries TRBV3-1 and TRBJ2-5, with TRBD1 identical over 8 bases. Germline V gene lookup returns CDR1 LGHDT and CDR2 YNNKEL (reference sequence). This CDR3 has 14 residues. Unmatched junction bases numbered 4, after V lost 4 bases and J lost 3 bases.

The rearrangement uses TRBV20-1 and TRBJ2-5; 7 nucleotides match TRBD1. The CDR3 runs to 15 residues. Losses at the gene ends were 6 bases for V and 3 bases for J; bases not matched to a gene: 13. Per germline, CDR1 DFQATT and CDR2 SNEGSKA (reference sequence). The CDR3 is CSASSRTGAEETQYF. The CDR3 DNA is TGCAGTGCGAGTTCTCGGACAGGCGCCGAAGAGACCCAGTACTTC.

The sample holds one count of this clonotype. The chain is built from TRBV6-5 and TRBJ2-1, with D perhaps TRBD1 or TRBD2 (5 bases each). Deletions cut 3 bases from V and 0 bases from J, with 15 bases between. The CDR3 covers 17 residues. Germline loops: CDR1 MNHEY, CDR2 SVGAGI. The CDR3 is CASSYWLGDSSYNEQFF. CDR3 bases: TGTGCCAGCAGTTATTGGTTGGGGGATAGCTCCTACAATGAGCAGTTCTTC.

V gene TRBV4-3 combines with J gene TRBJ2-5; TRBD1 might be the D (6 bases). V shed 3 bases and J shed 4 bases, with 12 bases lying between them. The CDR3 runs 14 residues. CDR1 is LGHNA, CDR2 YSLEER, per germline. CDR3 coding DNA: TGCGCCAGCAGCCATTTCAGGGGCGCAGAGACCCAGTACTTC. Encoded protein: CASSHFRGAETQYF.

In DNA, the CDR3 is TGCGCCAGCAGCCGAACAGGGGAATATGGCTACACCTTC. It specifies CASSRTGEYGYTF. This chain joins TRBV4-1 and TRBJ1-2; 7 bases are shared with TRBD1. CDR3 size: 13 residues. The germline gives CDR1 MGHRA, CDR2 YSYEKL. Losses at the gene ends were 4 bases for V and 5 bases for J; bases not matched to a gene: 4.

This CDR3 is CASSPTRGDYGYTF. For the CDR3, the DNA is TGTGCCAGCAGCCCGACCAGGGGGGACTATGGCTACACCTTC. The J gene is TRBJ1-2, the V gene TRBV7-9, with 7 bases identical to TRBD1. The CDR3 covers 14 residues. CDR1 SEHNR and CDR2 FQNEAQ come from the germline V gene (reference sequence). Germline trimming cut 5 bases from V and 3 bases from J; bases unmatched to any gene: 6.

The table lists this clonotype with a few counts. This chain uses TRBV28 with TRBJ1-6; D gene unclear. CDR3 length: 17 amino acids. Looked up from germline, CDR1 is MDHEN and CDR2 is SYDVKM. Trimming took 2 bases from V and 0 from J, leaving 11 bases between them. The CDR3 sequence: CASSLNGGSSYNSPLHF. For the CDR3, the DNA is TGTGCCAGCAGTTTAAACGGCGGGAGCTCCTATAATTCACCCCTCCACTTT. The variable domain in full, completed from reference TRBV28 and TRBJ1-6, reads DVKVTQSSRYLVKRTGEKVFLECVQDMDHENMFWYRQDPGLGLRLIYFSYDVKMKEKGDIPEGYSVSREKKERFSLILESASTNQTSMYLCASSLNGGSSYNSPLHFGNGTRLTVT.

In DNA form, the CDR3 reads TGTGCCAGCAGCCAAACCGGGACAATTAGCAATCAGCCCCAGCATTTT. This encodes CASSQTGTISNQPQHF. The V call is TRBV3-1, the J call TRBJ1-5; D might be TRBD1 (6 bases). The CDR3 spans 16 residues. V gave up 2 bases and J gave up 0 bases, with 11 bases separating them. Germline V gene lookup returns CDR1 LGHDT and CDR2 YNNKEL (reference sequence).

This clonotype has at least ten counts. This chain connects TRBV4-3 to TRBJ1-2, with D uncertain. Germline CDR1 LGHNA, CDR2 YSLEER. Trimming cost V 0 bases and J 2 bases, with 7 bases left between them. CDR3 length: 14 residues. The CDR3 sequence is CASSQDLGNYGYTF. CDR3 DNA: TGCGCCAGCAGCCAAGATCTGGGAAACTATGGCTACACCTTC.

The chain has TRBV29-1 and TRBJ2-3; D perhaps matches TRBD2 (6 bases). V was trimmed by 8 bases and J by 3 bases, leaving 15 bases between them. The CDR3 extends over 13 amino acids. Germline CDR1 is SQVTM and CDR2 is ANQGSEA. DNA of the CDR3: TGCAGCCTTGGGGGGAGAGAGACAGATACGCAGTATTTT. This sequence encodes CSLGGRETDTQYF.